Each of the 22 T cell receptor beta chains below was sequenced from the same sample in a study of blood T cell repertoires in COVID-19. TCRdb's table, derived via immunoSEQ multiplex PCR, lists solely in-frame clones and lacks some. This table has roughly 430,000 clones, nearly 90% appearing once. Sequencing was done on a sample of PBMCs or T cells enriched from blood (not recorded which). Receptor source: a woman aged 18 to 35 who had been exposed to COVID-19.

This clone was seen just once. V is TRBV7-8 and J is TRBJ1-4; weak D call: TRBD1 (6 bases). The CDR3 sequence is 15 residues long. V gave up 2 bases and J gave up 2 bases, with 9 bases separating them. Germline assignment: CDR1 SGHVS and CDR2 FQNEAQ. CDR3 nucleotide sequence: TGTGCCAGCAGCTTACTGGGGGCGACTAATGAAAAACTGTTTTTT. Translating it yields CASSLLGATNEKLFF.

The chain joins TRBV29-1 to TRBJ2-7, with 10 positions matching TRBD1. Germline-derived CDR1 and CDR2 are SQVTM and ANQGSEA. The ends lost 6 bases at V and 5 bases at J; junction bases unmatched: 10. The CDR3 has 14 residues. In DNA form, the CDR3 reads TGCAGCGTCTCGGATGGGGGGACAGGGGACGAGCAGTACTTC. This encodes CSVSDGGTGDEQYF.

The chain combines TRBV7-9 with TRBJ1-2; no clear D. Between the trimmed V and J ends, which lost 4 bases and 0 bases, there was a span of 12 bases. The CDR3 has 15 residues. Germline CDR1 reads SEHNR; CDR2 reads FQNEAQ (reference sequence). CDR3 bases: TGTGCCAGCAGCTCAAACCCGACACCTAACTATGGCTACACCTTC. Residues: CASSSNPTPNYGYTF.

The chain recombines TRBV18 with TRBJ1-1, with D perhaps TRBD1 (5 bases). The CDR3 runs to 14 residues. Trimming stripped 3 bases from V and 6 bases from J, with 14 bases between. Germline CDR1 is KGHSH and CDR2 is LQKENI. As DNA, the CDR3 is TGTGCCAGCTCACCTACAGGTTCCTCGGCTGAAGCTTTCTTT. This codes for CASSPTGSSAEAFF. Together with reference TRBV18 and TRBJ1-1, the CDR3 gives the full variable domain: NAGVMQNPRHLVRRRGQEARLRCSPMKGHSHVYWYRQLPEEGLKFMVYLQKENIIDESGMPKERFSAEFPKEGPSILRIQQVVRGDSAAYFCASSPTGSSAEAFFGQGTRLTVV.

The V call is TRBV7-9, the J call TRBJ1-6; 9 positions agree with TRBD1. Per germline, CDR1 SEHNR and CDR2 FQNEAQ (reference sequence). The V segment lost 5 bases and the J segment 5 bases; nucleotides outside the gene matches: 7. This CDR3 contains 16 residues. The CDR3 sequence: CASSDRQGGHNSPLHF. In DNA form, the CDR3 reads TGTGCCAGCAGCGATAGACAGGGGGGACATAATTCACCCCTCCACTTT. The whole variable domain, remainder taken from reference TRBV7-9 and TRBJ1-6, is DTGVSQNPRHKITKRGQNVTFRCDPISEHNRLYWYRQTLGQGPEFLTYFQNEAQLEKSRLLSDRFSAERPKGSFSTLEIQRTEQGDSAMYLCASSDRQGGHNSPLHFGNGTRLTVT.

CDR3 sequence reads: CAWRGGGDTQYF. In DNA form, the CDR3 reads TGTGCCTGGAGGGGAGGGGGGGATACGCAGTATTTT. The J gene is TRBJ2-3, the V gene TRBV30, with D possibly matching TRBD2 (7 bases). The CDR3 is 12 residues long. The germline gives CDR1 GTSNPN, CDR2 SVGIG (reference sequence). The ends were cut back, 3 bases at V and 6 bases at J, with 10 bases in the middle.

The chain combines TRBV28 with TRBJ2-6, with TRBD1 as a possible D gene (6 bases). Germline V lookup: CDR1 MDHEN, CDR2 SYDVKM. V was cut by 6 bases and J by 1 base, with 10 bases left in between. There are 15 residues in the CDR3. CDR3: CASSLRGSGANVLTF. CDR3 in DNA: TGTGCCAGCAGCTTGAGGGGGTCTGGGGCCAACGTCCTGACTTTC.

V gene TRBV11-2 combines with J gene TRBJ2-3, with TRBD2 matching 11 bases. In germline, CDR1 is SGHAT, CDR2 FQNNGV. V was pared by 5 bases and J by 0 bases, with 7 bases of the junction left unmatched. CDR3 length: 17 amino acids. CDR3 region: CASSGLAGGTSTDTQYF. CDR3 nucleotide sequence: TGTGCCAGCAGCGGCCTAGCGGGAGGAACTAGCACAGATACGCAGTATTTT.

V and J are TRBV10-3 and TRBJ2-7; the D gene is possibly TRBD1 (6 bases). V was trimmed by 5 bases and J by 0 bases, leaving 8 bases between them. The germline CDR1 and CDR2 sequences are ENHRY and SYGVKD. The CDR3 spans 13 residues. CDR3 bases: TGTGCCATCAGTTGGACAGCCTCCTACGAGCAGTACTTC. Translation: CAISWTASYEQYF.

The DNA for the CDR3 is TGTGCCAGCAGTAGAGGGATAGATACGCAGTATTTT. Translation gives CASSRGIDTQYF. This rearrangement joins TRBV28 to TRBJ2-3; D possibly corresponds to TRBD2 (5 bases). The CDR3 consists of 12 residues. Trimming shortened V by 5 bases and J by 5 bases, and 8 bases separated the two germline ends. Per the germline V gene, CDR1 is MDHEN and CDR2 is SYDVKM.

The chain joins TRBV4-3 to TRBJ2-7; 8 bases line up with TRBD1. The germline CDR1 and CDR2 sequences are LGHNA and YSLEER. The trim removed 0 bases at V and 3 bases at J, leaving 7 bases unmatched. The length of the CDR3 is 16 residues. The CDR3 sequence is CASSQDPPDRVYEQYF. In nucleotides, the CDR3 is TGCGCCAGCAGCCAAGACCCCCCGGACAGGGTCTACGAGCAGTACTTC.

CDR3 region: CATSRVGLAGVIGNEQFF. The CDR3 nucleotides read TGTGCCACCAGCAGAGTTGGACTAGCGGGGGTGATCGGGAATGAGCAGTTCTTC. V is TRBV15 and J is TRBJ2-1, with 13 positions matching TRBD2. The CDR3 extends over 18 amino acids. The germline CDR1 and CDR2 sequences are LNHNV and YYDKDF (reference sequence). J was trimmed by 7 bases and V by 1 base; bases with no gene match: 10.

The V and J genes are TRBV11-2 and TRBJ1-2, with TRBD1 matching over 12 bases. This CDR3 has 16 residues. Germline V CDR1 and CDR2: SGHAT, FQNNGV. V dropped 8 bases and J dropped 3; count of bases not matched to a gene: 10. The CDR3 region is CASGTGTGGADYGYTF. The CDR3 DNA follows: TGTGCCAGCGGAACCGGGACAGGGGGCGCCGACTATGGCTACACCTTC.

The chain links TRBV5-4 to TRBJ2-5; possible D gene TRBD1, 6 bases. CDR3 length: 15 amino acids. Germline V gene lookup returns CDR1 SGHNT and CDR2 YYREEE (reference sequence). With 4 bases removed from V and 2 bases from J, the gap between germline ends came to 15 bases. CDR3: CASSRDRTDQETQYF. CDR3 sequence (DNA): TGTGCCAGCAGCAGAGACCGGACAGATCAAGAGACCCAGTACTTC.

The V and J genes are TRBV6-6 and TRBJ2-3, with D possibly matching TRBD2 (5 bases). V lost 4 bases, J lost 6 bases, and 8 bases lay in between. Germline values: CDR1 MNHNY, CDR2 SVGAGI (reference sequence). The CDR3 is 12 amino acids. This CDR3 is CASSWTGDTQYF. Here the CDR3 DNA reads TGTGCCAGCAGTTGGACGGGGGATACGCAGTATTTT.

The rearrangement uses TRBV7-8 and TRBJ2-1; TRBD2 aligns across 11 bases. With V trimmed by 1 base and J by 3 bases, 8 bases remained unmatched. The germline V gene has CDR1 SGHVS and CDR2 FQNEAQ. This CDR3 contains 18 residues. The CDR3 sequence is CASSLGRRLAGGYNEQFF. The DNA of the CDR3 is TGTGCCAGCAGCTTAGGACGGCGGCTAGCGGGGGGCTACAATGAGCAGTTCTTC.

The V and J genes are TRBV7-9 and TRBJ2-1; TRBD2 matches 9 bases. This CDR3 has 17 amino acids. From germline, CDR1 is SEHNR and CDR2 FQNEAQ (reference sequence). V lost 5 bases and J lost 7; bases outside the gene matches: 15. Here the CDR3 reads CASSTKQREEIPNEQFF. DNA of the CDR3: TGTGCCAGCAGCACAAAGCAGCGGGAGGAGATCCCGAATGAGCAGTTCTTC.

The chain couples TRBV28 to TRBJ2-7, with 8 bases lining up with TRBD2. The CDR3 length is 13 residues. Trimming took 2 bases from V and 7 from J; bases not matched to a gene: 4. Germline assignment: CDR1 MDHEN and CDR2 SYDVKM. In DNA form, the CDR3 reads TGTGCCAGCAGTTTAGACGGGAGGGGTGAGCAGTACTTC. Encoded protein: CASSLDGRGEQYF. Together with reference TRBV28 and TRBJ2-7, the CDR3 gives the full variable domain: DVKVTQSSRYLVKRTGEKVFLECVQDMDHENMFWYRQDPGLGLRLIYFSYDVKMKEKGDIPEGYSVSREKKERFSLILESASTNQTSMYLCASSLDGRGEQYFGPGTRLTVT.

The V gene is TRBV11-3, the J gene TRBJ2-7; D is possibly TRBD1 (5 bases). The CDR3 has 16 residues. The ends were cut back, 1 base at V and 5 bases at J, with 18 bases in the middle. Germline lookup yields CDR1 SGHNT and CDR2 YENEEA. The CDR3 reads CASSLVLGRVLHEQYF. CDR3 bases: TGTGCCAGCAGCTTAGTTCTCGGCAGGGTTCTACACGAGCAGTACTTC.

The chain is built from TRBV19 and TRBJ1-5; D unresolved. V lost 11 bases to trimming and J lost 2 bases, with 13 bases between them. There are 13 residues in the CDR3. Germline V gene sequence: CDR1 LNHDA, CDR2 SQIVND (reference sequence). CDR3 DNA sequence: TGTGCCGCCACGCAGGAGGGCAATCAGCCCCAGCATTTT. It specifies CAATQEGNQPQHF.

The chain links TRBV5-1 to TRBJ1-5; a possible D gene is TRBD1 (5 bases). There are 13 residues in the CDR3. Germline CDR1 SGHRS, CDR2 YFSETQ. Trimming took 4 bases from V and 4 from J, leaving 9 bases between them. The CDR3 is CASSRDRNQPQHF. As DNA, the CDR3 is TGCGCCAGCAGCCGCGACAGAAATCAGCCCCAGCATTTT.

This clone was observed a handful of times. V usage is TRBV4-2 and J usage is TRBJ1-2, with a possible D match to TRBD1 (5 bases). Germline V CDR1 and CDR2: LGHNA, YNFKEQ. Trimming shortened V by 0 bases and J by 9 bases, and 20 bases separated the two germline ends. This CDR3 comprises 16 residues. For the CDR3, the DNA is TGTGCCAGCAGCCAAGAAGCACGGCCGGTGTTGGGGCGCTACACCTTC. Translating gives CASSQEARPVLGRYTF.